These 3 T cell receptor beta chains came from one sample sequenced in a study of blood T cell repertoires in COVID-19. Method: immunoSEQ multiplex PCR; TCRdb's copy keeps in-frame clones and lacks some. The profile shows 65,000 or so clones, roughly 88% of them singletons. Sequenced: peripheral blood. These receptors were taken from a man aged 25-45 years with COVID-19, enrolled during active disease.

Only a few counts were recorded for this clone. CDR3 loop: CASSNSLGATYEQYF. The CDR3 nucleotides read TGTGCCAGCAGCAATTCCCTGGGAGCGACTTACGAGCAGTACTTC. The chain carries TRBV7-2 and TRBJ2-7; possible D gene TRBD2, 5 bases. Trimming removed 5 bases from V and 4 bases from J, with 18 bases in between. Germline V lookup: CDR1 SGHTA, CDR2 FQGNSA. This CDR3 region has 15 residues.

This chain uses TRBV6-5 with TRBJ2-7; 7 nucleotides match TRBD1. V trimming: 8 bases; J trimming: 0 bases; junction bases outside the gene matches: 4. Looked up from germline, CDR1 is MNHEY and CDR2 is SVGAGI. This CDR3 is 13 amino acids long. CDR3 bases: TGTGCCAGCCTACGGGACAGCTCCTACGAGCAGTACTTC. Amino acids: CASLRDSSYEQYF.

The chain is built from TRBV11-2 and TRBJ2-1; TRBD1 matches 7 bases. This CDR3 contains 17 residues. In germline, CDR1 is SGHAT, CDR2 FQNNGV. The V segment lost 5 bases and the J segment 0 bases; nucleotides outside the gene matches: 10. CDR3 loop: CASSGRTGSDSYNEQFF. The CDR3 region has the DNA TGTGCCAGCAGCGGGCGGACAGGTTCTGACTCCTACAATGAGCAGTTCTTC.